This T cell receptor (beta chain) emerged from a study of T cell responses to AZD1222 COVID-19 vaccine. The study, taken as a whole, reports: Repertoires were obtained only post-peak T cell response. There were mostly white British donors and more females than males, and clonal diversity was possibly underestimated. In the spike-specific TCR repertoire, nearly half reportedly target unmutated variant regions.

Germline values: CDR1 MDHEN, CDR2 SYDVKM. The CDR3 is 16 residues long. Trimming stripped 5 bases from V and 2 bases from J, with 19 bases between. Details on this clone: The target antigen is unknown.

Libraries were prepared by immunoSEQ multiplex PCR; TCRdb keeps only in-frame clonotypes and omits some of them. The sample yields approximately 110,000 clones, about 88% seen once. The clonotype originates from an adult in good health. The source was peripheral blood, collected on day 0 of AZD1222 vaccination. V gene TRBV28 combines with J gene TRBJ2-7; tentatively, D is TRBD1 (6 bases). The CDR3 bases are TGTGCCAGCAGTCTGCACCTCGGACAGTTGACCTACGAGCAGTACTTC. Translation gives CASSLHLGQLTYEQYF.